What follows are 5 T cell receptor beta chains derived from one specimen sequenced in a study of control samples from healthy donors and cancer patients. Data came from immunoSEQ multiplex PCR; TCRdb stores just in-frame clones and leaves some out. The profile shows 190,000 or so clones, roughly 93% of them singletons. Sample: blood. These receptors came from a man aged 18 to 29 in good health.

CDR3 sequence: CAWSVRGGEKLFF. The CDR3 DNA is TGTGCCTGGAGTGTACGGGGGGGTGAAAAACTGTTTTTT. The chain joins TRBV30 to TRBJ1-4, with a weak D call TRBD1 (5 bases). The germline V and J ends were trimmed by 0 bases and 7 bases, with 9 bases remaining between them. Germline assignment: CDR1 GTSNPN and CDR2 SVGIG (reference sequence). CDR3 size: 13 residues.

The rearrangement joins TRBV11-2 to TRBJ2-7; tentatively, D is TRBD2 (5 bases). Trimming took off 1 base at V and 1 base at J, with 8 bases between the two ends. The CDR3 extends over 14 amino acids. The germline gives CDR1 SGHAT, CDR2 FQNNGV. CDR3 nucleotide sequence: TGTGCCAGCAGCTTAGGAGGGCGTTCCTACGAGCAGTACTTC. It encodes CASSLGGRSYEQYF.

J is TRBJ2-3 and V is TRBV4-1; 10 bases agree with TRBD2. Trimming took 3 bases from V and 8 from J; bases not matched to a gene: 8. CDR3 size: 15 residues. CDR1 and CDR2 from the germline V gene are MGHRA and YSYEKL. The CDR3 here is CASSQAGTSEGTQYF. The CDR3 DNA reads TGCGCCAGCAGCCAGGCCGGGACTAGCGAGGGTACGCAGTATTTT.

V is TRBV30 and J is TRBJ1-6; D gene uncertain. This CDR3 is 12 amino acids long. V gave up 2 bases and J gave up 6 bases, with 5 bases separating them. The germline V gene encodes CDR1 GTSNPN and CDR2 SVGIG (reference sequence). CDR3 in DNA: TGTGCCTGGAGTCCTACTAATTCACCCCTCCACTTT. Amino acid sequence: CAWSPTNSPLHF.

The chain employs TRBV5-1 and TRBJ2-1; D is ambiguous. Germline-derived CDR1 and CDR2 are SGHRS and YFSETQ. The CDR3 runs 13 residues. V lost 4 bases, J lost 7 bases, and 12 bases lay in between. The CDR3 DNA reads TGCGCCAGCAGCCTAAATAAGGGTAATGAGCAGTTCTTC. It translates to CASSLNKGNEQFF. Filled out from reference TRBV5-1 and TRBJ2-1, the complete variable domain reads KAGVTQTPRYLIKTRGQQVTLSCSPISGHRSVSWYQQTPGQGLQFLFEYFSETQRNKGNFPGRFSGRQFSNSRSEMNVSTLELGDSALYLCASSLNKGNEQFFGPGTRLTVL.